The 20 T cell receptor beta chains below come from one sample, sequenced in a study of patients and donors after allogeneic stem cell transplantation. TCRdb ran MiXCR on the RT-PCR reads and lists one entry per CDR3 protein. In the table there are more than 850,000 distinct CDR3 sequences, roughly 18% of which are singletons. Sequencing used blood, either unsorted or a sorted T cell fraction (not recorded which). Receptors were obtained from a human donor who was either an allogeneic HSCT recipient or a stem cell or donor lymphocyte infusion donor (not recorded which). It is not recorded whose cells these are; they may come from a transplant donor.

J is TRBJ2-7 and V is TRBV5-5, with TRBD1 matching 9 bases. The trim removed 0 bases at V and 6 bases at J, leaving 7 bases unmatched. This CDR3 has 15 residues. CDR1 and CDR2 from the germline V gene are SGHKS and YYEKEE (reference sequence). The CDR3 bases are TGTGCCAGCAGCTTGGTGGGACAGGGAAGAAGCGAGCAGTACTTC. Protein sequence: CASSLVGQGRSEQYF.

This clonotype occurred a few times. The chain recombines TRBV20-1 with TRBJ2-3; the D is unclear. This CDR3 contains 14 residues. Trimming took 3 bases from V and 4 from J, leaving 14 bases between them. Germline V gene sequence: CDR1 DFQATT, CDR2 SNEGSKA (reference sequence). CDR3 loop: CSARGGQNPDTQYF. In DNA form, the CDR3 reads TGCAGTGCTAGGGGCGGCCAGAACCCAGATACGCAGTATTTT.

The chain recombines TRBV23-1 with TRBJ2-5, with D unclear. TRBV23-1 is assigned to the ORF class and has an uncertain function. The CDR3 loop spans 14 amino acids. V was clipped by 4 bases and J by 4 bases, with 13 bases between them. This CDR3 is CASSLPRGIETQYF. CDR3 coding DNA: TGCGCCAGCAGTCTGCCCAGAGGTATAGAGACCCAGTACTTC.

The chain is built from TRBV18 and TRBJ1-1; TRBD1 aligns across 9 bases. This CDR3 is built from 17 residues. CDR1 is KGHSH and CDR2 is LQKENI in the germline V gene. J was trimmed by 1 base and V by 3 bases; bases with no gene match: 9. CDR3 in DNA: TGTGCCAGCTCACCTTCGACGGGGACAGGGACGAACACTGAAGCTTTCTTT. It encodes CASSPSTGTGTNTEAFF.

The gene calls are TRBV5-1 and TRBJ2-7; TRBD1 matches 9 bases. After removal of 4 bases from V and 0 bases from J, the junction contained 8 bases not matched to a gene. The V gene's germline CDR1 is SGHRS and CDR2 YFSETQ. The CDR3 covers 16 residues. The DNA for the CDR3 is TGCGCCAGCAGCATTCTGGGACAGGGAAGCTCCTACGAGCAGTACTTC. Translation: CASSILGQGSSYEQYF.

The table lists this clonotype with a few counts. This sequence joins TRBV11-1 and TRBJ2-7, with 11 bases lining up with TRBD1. This CDR3 spans 17 amino acids. Unmatched junction bases numbered 12, after V lost 5 bases and J lost 3 bases. Germline V lookup: CDR1 SGHAT, CDR2 FQDESV (reference sequence). The CDR3 bases are TGTGCCAGCAGCCTCGGACAGGGGGCACCCGTAGGCTACGAGCAGTACTTC. Protein product: CASSLGQGAPVGYEQYF. Full variable domain (rest looked up from reference TRBV11-1 and TRBJ2-7): EAEVAQSPRYKITEKSQAVAFWCDPISGHATLYWYRQILGQGPELLVQFQDESVVDDSQLPKDRFSAERLKGVDSTLKIQPAELGDSAMYLCASSLGQGAPVGYEQYFGPGTRLTVT.

The chain is built from TRBV6-2 or TRBV6-3 and TRBJ2-7; D is uncertain. The CDR3 contains 14 residues. Germline CDR1 is MNHEY and CDR2 is SVGEGT. V was clipped by 4 bases and J by 5 bases, with 15 bases between them. The CDR3 bases are TGTGCCAGCAGTTCGGTCAGTCTTTTGGACGAGCAGTACTTC. This sequence encodes CASSSVSLLDEQYF.

Here the CDR3 reads CASSIAGGSNQPQHF. The DNA for the CDR3 is TGTGCCAGTTCAATTGCAGGGGGCTCCAATCAGCCCCAGCATTTT. The chain has TRBV12-3 or TRBV12-4 and TRBJ1-5, with 8 bases lining up with TRBD1. The CDR3 length is 15 residues. V dropped 9 bases and J dropped 3; count of bases not matched to a gene: 10.

The sample holds a few counts of this clonotype. The chain combines TRBV14 with TRBJ1-6, with TRBD1 as a possible D gene (5 bases). Germline CDR1 reads SGHDN; CDR2 reads FVKESK. Trimming cost V 1 base and J 9 bases, with 10 bases left between them. The CDR3 consists of 14 residues. CDR3 sequence: CASSQVGTSSPLHF. CDR3 in DNA: TGTGCCAGCAGCCAAGTGGGGACTAGTTCACCCCTCCACTTT. Together with reference TRBV14 and TRBJ1-6, the CDR3 gives the full variable domain: EAGVTQFPSHSVIEKGQTVTLRCDPISGHDNLYWYRRVMGKEIKFLLHFVKESKQDESGMPNNRFLAERTGGTYSTLKVQPAELEDSGVYFCASSQVGTSSPLHFGNGTRLTVT.

This clonotype was picked up a small number of times. The genes are TRBV6-1 and TRBJ1-2, with D possibly being TRBD1 (6 bases). The germline V gene encodes CDR1 MNHNS and CDR2 SASEGT. The germline V and J ends were trimmed by 5 bases and 7 bases, with 23 bases remaining between them. The CDR3 has 16 residues. Written as DNA, the CDR3 is TGTGCCAGCAGTCTCATGGACAGAGGGCGCCTTTTTGGCTACACCTTC. Translating gives CASSLMDRGRLFGYTF.

The rearrangement links TRBV5-6 to TRBJ1-4; D not resolved. With 1 base removed from V and 5 bases from J, the gap between germline ends came to 12 bases. Germline V gene sequence: CDR1 SGHDT, CDR2 YYEEEE. This CDR3 spans 15 amino acids. The CDR3 DNA sequence: TGTGCCAGCAGCTTGAGGAGACGCCGAAATGAAAAACTGTTTTTT. Translation gives CASSLRRRRNEKLFF.

A few counts support this clonotype. This chain uses TRBV7-3 with TRBJ1-6, with D perhaps matching TRBD1 (6 bases). CDR3 length: 15 residues. Trimming cost V 2 bases and J 6 bases, with 11 bases left between them. CDR1 and CDR2 from the germline V gene are SGHTA and FQGTGA. Written as DNA, the CDR3 is TGTGCCAGCAGCTTATCCGGACAGACTAATTCACCCCTCCACTTT. As protein: CASSLSGQTNSPLHF. Looking up the rest from reference TRBV7-3 and TRBJ1-6 gives the full variable domain: GAGVSQTPSNKVTEKGKYVELRCDPISGHTALYWYRQSLGQGPEFLIYFQGTGAADDSGLPNDRFFAVRPEGSVSTLKIQRTERGDSAVYLCASSLSGQTNSPLHFGNGTRLTVT.

V is TRBV29-1 and J is TRBJ2-2, with D perhaps TRBD2 (5 bases). Germline lookup yields CDR1 SQVTM and CDR2 ANQGSEA. Trimming shortened V by 3 bases and J by 1 base, and 6 bases separated the two germline ends. The CDR3 consists of 13 residues. In DNA, the CDR3 is TGCAGCGTTGAGAGGGAGAACACCGGGGAGCTGTTTTTT. Its translation: CSVERENTGELFF.

This clonotype was found many times. The chain uses TRBV7-2 and TRBJ2-7; D remains unclear. The V gene's germline CDR1 is SGHTA and CDR2 FQGNSA. V was pared by 5 bases and J by 3 bases, with 5 bases between. There are 11 residues in the CDR3. CDR3 nucleotides: TGTGCCAGCAGCGTATACTACGAGCAGTACTTC. This gives the protein CASSVYYEQYF.

This clonotype was picked up a small number of times. V and J are TRBV4-1 and TRBJ1-1; unclear D gene. The V gene lost 3 bases and the J gene lost 1 base, with 6 bases spanning the gap. Germline values: CDR1 MGHRA, CDR2 YSYEKL. CDR3 length: 13 amino acids. CDR3 amino acids: CASSHIENTEAFF. For the CDR3, the DNA is TGCGCCAGCAGCCATATCGAGAACACTGAAGCTTTCTTT.

This clonotype was seen repeatedly, ten times or more. The chain is built from TRBV29-1 and TRBJ1-2, with 11 bases matching TRBD1. The CDR3 length is 13 residues. The V gene's germline CDR1 is SQVTM and CDR2 ANQGSEA. The J segment lost 5 bases and the V segment lost 7 bases, leaving 6 bases of the junction unmatched. CDR3 DNA sequence: TGCAGCGCAGGACAGGGGGCGCCTTATGGCTACACCTTC. As protein: CSAGQGAPYGYTF. Full variable domain (rest looked up from reference TRBV29-1 and TRBJ1-2): SAVISQKPSRDICQRGTSLTIQCQVDSQVTMMFWYRQQPGQSLTLIATANQGSEATYESGFVIDKFPISRPNLTFSTLTVSNMSPEDSSIYLCSAGQGAPYGYTFGSGTRLTVV.

V and J are TRBV7-8 and TRBJ1-4, with D perhaps matching TRBD1 (5 bases). With 5 bases removed from V and 7 bases from J, the gap between germline ends came to 14 bases. The CDR3 is 14 amino acids. CDR1 SGHVS and CDR2 FQNEAQ come from the germline V gene. The CDR3 protein is CASSPWGGAEKLFF. The CDR3 DNA follows: TGTGCCAGCAGCCCCTGGGGAGGGGCTGAAAAACTGTTTTTT.

This clonotype was observed a few times. The chain carries TRBV29-1 and TRBJ1-1; the match to TRBD1 covers 8 bases. The V and J ends lost 7 bases and 7 bases, in that order; junction bases with no gene match: 11. The CDR3 has 13 residues. Germline V gene data show CDR1 as SQVTM and CDR2 as ANQGSEA. The CDR3 here is CSADAGGPLEAFF. The CDR3 nucleotides read TGCAGCGCTGACGCAGGGGGCCCCCTTGAAGCTTTCTTT.

V gene TRBV20-1 combines with J gene TRBJ2-7; no reliable D call. V was trimmed by 0 bases and J by 0 bases, leaving 9 bases between them. This CDR3 spans 14 amino acids. The germline CDR1 and CDR2 sequences are DFQATT and SNEGSKA (reference sequence). The CDR3 nucleotides read TGCAGTGCTAGAGATACAACAGTCTCCTACGAGCAGTACTTC. Translating gives CSARDTTVSYEQYF.

V is TRBV12-3 or TRBV12-4 and J is TRBJ1-4; 7 bases are a match to TRBD1. The CDR3 is 17 residues long. V lost 2 bases, J lost 0 bases, and 6 bases stayed unmatched. This chain's CDR3 is CASSLSRTGATNEKLFF. Written as DNA, the CDR3 is TGTGCCAGCAGTTTAAGTAGGACAGGTGCAACTAATGAAAAACTGTTTTTT.